These T cell receptor beta chains were read from a single sample in a study of T-cell memory formation after mild COVID-19. TCRdb reprocessed the 5' RACE reads with MiXCR, giving one entry per CDR3 protein. The sample has approximately 82,000 distinct CDR3 sequences; 13% are singletons. Source material: PBMCs or a T cell subset sorted from them (not recorded which). These receptors were obtained from a man aged 18 to 29 who had mild COVID-19 (a few samples of this study predate the infection). Cell type and time point are not known. Both conserved end residues are trimmed from each CDR3. Fields, in order: D gene, J gene, clone size, V gene, CDR3 protein. The D gene is left open where the match is weak. Clone size appears in some rows only: once, few, many, or a class for an expanded clone.

>TRBD1|TRBJ2-2|NA|TRBV4-3
ASSQDGFGDRATGELF
>NA|TRBJ2-5|NA|TRBV9
ASSPHRGVGETQY
>NA|TRBJ2-3|few|TRBV7-8
ATRIGKLNPGTQY
>NA|TRBJ2-3|many|TRBV4-1
ASSPGSPSTDTQY
>TRBD1|TRBJ2-5|NA|TRBV29-1
SVTTGETQY
>NA|TRBJ2-5|NA|TRBV11-2
ASSWGQRGEETQY
>NA|TRBJ2-6|NA|TRBV9
AGSPWTGTTGANVLT
>TRBD1|TRBJ1-5|few|TRBV12-3/TRBV12-4
ASSAGQHSNQPQH
>TRBD2|TRBJ2-2|few|TRBV4-3
ASSQDTTRGGTGELF
>TRBD1|TRBJ1-2|many|TRBV4-1
ASSQAGTGGGGYT
>NA|TRBJ1-4|NA|TRBV6-1
ASSELAFGGEKLF
>NA|TRBJ1-2|few|TRBV28
ASSLRANYGYT